The next 11 T cell receptor beta chains were all read from a single sample in a study of cytomegalovirus exposure and HLA in healthy donors (TCRdb year 2017). The library relied on the immunoSEQ multiplex PCR assay. A mixture of 60 forward primers for TCR Vbeta segments and 13 reverse primers for TCR Jbeta segments was used in the multiplex PCR. The immuneACCESS repertoire file appears here via TCRdb, limited to in-frame rearrangements. These files lack a portion of the clones; in checked studies, under half of the deficit traces to unresolved V genes, and the cause of the others is not known. This sample has 150,000 to 170,000 clones in its table, and around 75% of those were observed once. The ten top clones hold over 6% of the sample. Sequenced material: PBMCs. The receptor set was obtained from a man aged 30 to 45 in good health and CMV-seropositive.

The V gene is TRBV7-9, the J gene TRBJ2-1, with 12 bases matching TRBD1. The CDR3 has 15 residues. Germline V gene sequence: CDR1 SEHNR, CDR2 FQNEAQ (reference sequence). Trimming took 5 bases from V and 7 from J; bases not matched to a gene: 6. The CDR3 bases are TGTGCCAGCAGCAAGGGACAGGGGGCTCATAATGAGCAGTTCTTC. It encodes CASSKGQGAHNEQFF. The whole variable domain, filled in from reference TRBV7-9 and TRBJ2-1, reads DTGVSQNPRHKITKRGQNVTFRCDPISEHNRLYWYRQTLGQGPEFLTYFQNEAQLEKSRLLSDRFSAERPKGSFSTLEIQRTEQGDSAMYLCASSKGQGAHNEQFFGPGTRLTVL.

There are a few counts of this clone. The chain couples TRBV19 to TRBJ1-2; TRBD1 might be the D (6 bases). CDR3 size: 11 residues. V was clipped by 10 bases and J by 2 bases, with 8 bases between them. CDR1 and CDR2 (germline): LNHDA, SQIVND (reference sequence). CDR3 nucleotides: TGTGCCACCGGACAGAACTATGGCTACACCTTC. Its translation is CATGQNYGYTF.

The chain links TRBV4-3 to TRBJ1-2; D call uncertain. Trimming cost V 0 bases and J 4 bases, with 18 bases left between them. This CDR3 region has 17 residues. Per the germline V gene, CDR1 is LGHNA and CDR2 is YSLEER. DNA of the CDR3: TGCGCCAGCAGCCAAGATCATCGGGGATCGCCCGCCTATGGCTACACCTTC. It translates to CASSQDHRGSPAYGYTF.

The chain has TRBV28 and TRBJ2-7; D is perhaps TRBD1 (6 bases). CDR1 is MDHEN and CDR2 is SYDVKM in the germline V gene. V was shortened by 8 bases and J by 2 bases, with 13 bases between the two germline ends. This CDR3 spans 13 amino acids. The CDR3 nucleotides are TGTGCCAGCGACCCCGGACAGACCTACGAGCAGTACTTC. This codes for CASDPGQTYEQYF.

The CDR3 DNA reads TGTGCCAGTAGTATAGAACTAGCCCCCTACGAGCAGTACTTC. It is translated as CASSIELAPYEQYF. The V and J genes are TRBV19 and TRBJ2-7; a possible D gene is TRBD2 (6 bases). CDR1 is LNHDA and CDR2 is SQIVND in the germline V gene (reference sequence). This CDR3 is 14 amino acids long. V was trimmed by 0 bases and J by 2 bases, leaving 8 bases between them.

This clone has more than one count but fewer than ten. The genes are TRBV7-3 and TRBJ2-2, with D perhaps matching TRBD2 (6 bases). The germline V gene has CDR1 SGHTA and CDR2 FQGTGA. Trimming stripped 1 base from V and 3 bases from J, with 12 bases between. CDR3 size: 16 residues. CDR3 nucleotides: TGTGCCAGCAGCTTAAGGGGGGAGTCTCACACCGGGGAGCTGTTTTTT. It translates to CASSLRGESHTGELFF.

The V gene is TRBV27, the J gene TRBJ2-3; the D gene is possibly TRBD1 (7 bases). Deletions cut 5 bases from V and 5 bases from J, with 11 bases between. CDR1 and CDR2 from the germline V gene are MNHEY and SMNVEV (reference sequence). The CDR3 has 13 residues. In nucleotides, the CDR3 is TGTGCCAGCAGTAACCAGGGGGGAGATACGCAGTATTTT. Translated: CASSNQGGDTQYF.

This chain links TRBV2 with TRBJ1-6; D unclear. The length of the CDR3 is 16 residues. CDR1 and CDR2 (germline): SNHLY, FYNNEI. Trimming left V 1 base short and J 2 bases short, with 9 bases between. The CDR3: CASSEEISPYNSPLHF. CDR3 in DNA: TGTGCCAGCAGTGAAGAAATTAGCCCCTATAATTCACCCCTCCACTTT. The variable domain in full, with the rest retrieved from reference TRBV2 and TRBJ1-6, is EPEVTQTPSHQVTQMGQEVILRCVPISNHLYFYWYRQILGQKVEFLVSFYNNEISEKSEIFDDQFSVERPDGSNFTLKIRSTKLEDSAMYFCASSEEISPYNSPLHFGNGTRLTVT.

In regard to this clone: Other DNA sequences in this sample translate to the same CDR3. The V gene is TRBV6-1, the J gene TRBJ2-3, with 7 nucleotides matching TRBD2. V was pared by 7 bases and J by 0 bases, with 1 base of the junction left unmatched. The germline gives CDR1 MNHNS, CDR2 SASEGT. The CDR3 spans 13 residues. The CDR3 loop is CASKAGSTDTQYF. The DNA of the CDR3 is TGTGCCAGCAAAGCGGGAAGCACAGATACGCAGTATTTT.

The chain recombines TRBV7-9 with TRBJ1-1; D remains unclear. Germline V gene lookup returns CDR1 SEHNR and CDR2 FQNEAQ (reference sequence). V was shortened by 5 bases and J by 5 bases, with 9 bases between the two germline ends. The CDR3 has 12 amino acids. The CDR3 loop is CASSRPRTEAFF. In nucleotides, the CDR3 is TGTGCCAGCAGCCGGCCGCGGACTGAAGCTTTCTTT.

J is TRBJ2-2 and V is TRBV5-6; 7 nucleotides agree with TRBD2. The CDR3 contains 14 residues. The germline V gene encodes CDR1 SGHDT and CDR2 YYEEEE. V dropped 5 bases and J dropped 8; count of bases not matched to a gene: 9. In nucleotides, the CDR3 is TGTGCCAGCAGGACAACGGGGGGAGGTGGGGAGCTGTTTTTT. Protein: CASRTTGGGGELFF.